The 25 T cell receptor beta chains listed next were all sequenced from one sample in a study of Graves' ophthalmopathy and Graves' hyperthyroidism. Amplification of TCR beta CDR3 regions used RNA transcripts. First-round RT-PCR relied on HTBI primers, and a second-round multiplex PCR came next. TCRdb independently ran MiXCR on the multiplex PCR reads; one entry per CDR3 protein. The table shows 600,000 to 650,000 distinct CDR3 sequences, with about 20% occurring only once. Sequenced input: peripheral blood. These receptor sequences come from a woman aged 18-29 years with stable Graves' hyperthyroidism. Some clones in this sample may be carry-over from other donors' samples.

This clonotype was picked up many times. V gene TRBV7-2 combines with J gene TRBJ2-3, with D uncertain. Looked up from germline, CDR1 is SGHTA and CDR2 is FQGNSA. The CDR3 is 13 residues long. V gave up 2 bases and J gave up 10 bases, with 13 bases separating them. The CDR3 reads CASSLSKGGAQYF. The DNA of the CDR3 is TGTGCCAGCAGCTTATCCAAAGGTGGGGCGCAGTATTTT.

This clonotype occurred a few times. This rearrangement joins TRBV3-1 to TRBJ1-1; D remains unclear. Germline CDR1 and CDR2: LGHDT and YNNKEL (reference sequence). This CDR3 has 14 residues. Between the trimmed V and J ends, which lost 3 bases and 4 bases, there was a span of 12 bases. CDR3 nucleotides: TGTGCCAGCAGCCACCGGGTTGGGATCACTGAAGCTTTCTTT. Translated: CASSHRVGITEAFF.

The J gene is TRBJ2-4, the V gene TRBV5-1; a weak D match, TRBD1 (6 bases). The CDR3 is made up of 12 amino acids. Trimming stripped 0 bases from V and 8 bases from J, with 6 bases between. Germline CDR1 and CDR2: SGHRS and YFSETQ. The chain's CDR3 is CASSLDRDIQYF. The CDR3 nucleotides are TGCGCCAGCAGCTTGGACAGGGACATTCAGTACTTC.

The chain carries TRBV6-5 and TRBJ2-4; D is uncertain. The V end was cut by 5 bases, the J end by 0 bases, with 14 bases between. The CDR3 has 16 amino acids. CDR1 MNHEY and CDR2 SVGAGI come from the germline V gene. CDR3 in DNA: TGTGCCAGCAGTGAGTCGAGGACGATAGCCAAAAACATTCAGTACTTC. Amino acid sequence: CASSESRTIAKNIQYF.

DNA for the CDR3: TGTGCCACCAGCTCAACAGGGACAGTTGATCAGCCCCAGCATTTT. Amino acid sequence: CATSSTGTVDQPQHF. This sequence joins TRBV15 and TRBJ1-5; 7 bases match TRBD1. Trimming took 5 bases from V and 5 from J; bases not matched to a gene: 9. The CDR3 consists of 15 residues. Germline V gene lookup returns CDR1 LNHNV and CDR2 YYDKDF (reference sequence).

The V and J genes are TRBV27 and TRBJ2-7; 9 bases agree with TRBD2. After removal of 3 bases from V and 2 bases from J, the junction contained 2 bases not matched to a gene. Germline V lookup: CDR1 MNHEY, CDR2 SMNVEV (reference sequence). The CDR3 covers 14 residues. Written as DNA, the CDR3 is TGTGCCAGCAGTTTTAGCGGGAGTACCTACGAGCAGTACTTC. Translated, it gives CASSFSGSTYEQYF.

This clonotype was observed at least ten times. The chain combines TRBV28 with TRBJ2-4, with D unclear. CDR1 and CDR2 from the germline V gene are MDHEN and SYDVKM. The CDR3 is 14 amino acids. The V end lost 5 bases, the J end lost 6 bases, and 14 bases lay between the germline ends. The CDR3 protein is CASSGGRKANIQYF. In DNA, the CDR3 is TGTGCCAGCAGTGGTGGGCGAAAAGCAAACATTCAGTACTTC.

This clonotype was counted many times. The chain has TRBV28 and TRBJ2-7, with 7 bases lining up with TRBD1. There are 12 residues in the CDR3. From germline, CDR1 is MDHEN and CDR2 SYDVKM. With V trimmed by 9 bases and J by 6 bases, 8 bases remained unmatched. The CDR3 bases are TGTGCCAGTGTTACAGGGGCCGGCGAGCAGTACTTC. It codes for CASVTGAGEQYF.

The CDR3 nucleotides read TGTGCCAGCAGTGAATCAGGGGGAGTCGGCTATGGCTACACCTTC. Protein sequence: CASSESGGVGYGYTF. The chain links TRBV6-1 to TRBJ1-2, with 7 bases aligning to TRBD1. Looked up from germline, CDR1 is MNHNS and CDR2 is SASEGT. V lost 2 bases to trimming and J lost 4 bases; unmatched junction nucleotides: 7. The CDR3 spans 15 residues.

This clonotype has just a few counts. The genes are TRBV6-1 and TRBJ2-4; tentatively, D is TRBD1 or TRBD2 (5 bases each). Trimming shortened V by 6 bases and J by 0 bases, and 21 bases separated the two germline ends. The CDR3 is 18 residues long. From germline, CDR1 is MNHNS and CDR2 SASEGT. In DNA form, the CDR3 reads TGTGCCAGCAGCCCTACAGGACTGACCCCCATAGCCAAAAACATTCAGTACTTC. Translating gives CASSPTGLTPIAKNIQYF.

The chain has TRBV29-1 and TRBJ2-7; the match to TRBD1 covers 10 bases. CDR1 and CDR2 from the germline V gene are SQVTM and ANQGSEA. The CDR3 length is 14 residues. V shed 7 bases and J 7 bases; nucleotides not matched to a gene: 13. CDR3 bases: TGCAGCGCAAGCCGGGACAGGGGCCCCTGGGAGCAGTACTTC. It specifies CSASRDRGPWEQYF.

The chain uses TRBV30 and TRBJ2-1; D may correspond to TRBD1 or TRBD2 (6 bases each). Looked up from germline, CDR1 is GTSNPN and CDR2 is SVGIG (reference sequence). V was trimmed by 4 bases and J by 5 bases, leaving 15 bases between them. The CDR3 consists of 14 residues. The DNA of the CDR3 is TGTGCCTGGACCTCCGGGGGCAGAAACAATGAGCAGTTCTTC. Protein product: CAWTSGGRNNEQFF.

The table lists this clonotype with a count of one. The chain's CDR3 is CSARVHLNTEAFF. Here the CDR3 DNA reads TGCAGTGCTAGAGTACACCTGAACACTGAAGCTTTCTTT. V gene TRBV20-1 combines with J gene TRBJ1-1; D unresolved. The CDR3 spans 13 residues. CDR1 is DFQATT and CDR2 is SNEGSKA in the germline V gene (reference sequence). The V end was cut by 1 base, the J end by 0 bases, with 6 bases between.

The chain employs TRBV20-1 and TRBJ1-2; TRBD1 aligns across 7 bases. The CDR3 runs to 15 residues. J lost 0 bases, V lost 5 bases, and 9 bases had no gene match. The germline V gene has CDR1 DFQATT and CDR2 SNEGSKA (reference sequence). CDR3 in DNA: TGCAGTGCTGACACCCGGGACAGCTCTAACTATGGCTACACCTTC. Protein sequence: CSADTRDSSNYGYTF.

The J gene is TRBJ2-2, the V gene TRBV11-1, with 10 bases aligning to TRBD1. V lost 5 bases to trimming and J lost 9 bases; unmatched junction nucleotides: 6. Germline CDR1 and CDR2: SGHAT and FQDESV (reference sequence). The CDR3 is 14 residues long. CDR3 sequence: CASSTWDRGRELFF. As DNA, the CDR3 is TGTGCCAGCAGCACCTGGGACAGGGGAAGGGAGCTGTTTTTT.

The chain recombines TRBV18 with TRBJ2-5, with 8 bases identical to TRBD2. The trim removed 0 bases at V and 6 bases at J, leaving 6 bases unmatched. CDR1 and CDR2 from the germline V gene are KGHSH and LQKENI. The CDR3 covers 15 residues. CDR3 bases: TGTGCCAGCTCACCACCGTCGCGGGGGGCCCAGACCCAGTACTTC. It translates to CASSPPSRGAQTQYF. The full variable domain, completed using reference TRBV18 and TRBJ2-5, is NAGVMQNPRHLVRRRGQEARLRCSPMKGHSHVYWYRQLPEEGLKFMVYLQKENIIDESGMPKERFSAEFPKEGPSILRIQQVVRGDSAAYFCASSPPSRGAQTQYFGPGTRLLVL.

Remarks on this clonotype: Possible read error: a much larger clone is one base away. Likely a read error: the CDR3 ends without its conserved phenylalanine or tryptophan. This rearrangement joins TRBV10-3 to TRBJ2-7; tentative D call: TRBD1 (5 bases). V lost 3 bases and J 6 bases, leaving 12 bases between the germline ends. Germline-derived CDR1 and CDR2 are ENHRY and SYGVKD. This CDR3 comprises 13 residues. The CDR3: CAISDREGSEQYL. CDR3 DNA sequence: TGTGCCATCAGTGACAGGGAAGGGTCCGAGCAGTACTTG.

Only a few counts were recorded for this clonotype. The rearrangement links TRBV28 to TRBJ2-7, with 8 bases identical to TRBD1. Losses at the gene ends were 5 bases for V and 7 bases for J; bases not matched to a gene: 10. This CDR3 is built from 14 residues. The germline V gene encodes CDR1 MDHEN and CDR2 SYDVKM. The CDR3 sequence: CASSRGGQVEEQYF. The CDR3, as DNA: TGTGCCAGCAGTCGAGGGGGACAGGTTGAAGAGCAGTACTTC.

This clonotype was detected many times. The chain links TRBV28 to TRBJ1-5, with D uncertain. Germline CDR1 MDHEN, CDR2 SYDVKM. V lost 2 bases, J lost 1 base, and 15 bases lay in between. This CDR3 spans 17 amino acids. Written as DNA, the CDR3 is TGTGCCAGCAGTTTACTCTTCCCGGACGAAAGCAATCAGCCCCAGCATTTT. Protein: CASSLLFPDESNQPQHF.

The V gene is TRBV28, the J gene TRBJ2-7; D might be TRBD1 (6 bases). CDR1 and CDR2 (germline): MDHEN, SYDVKM. The V gene lost 5 bases and the J gene lost 3 bases, with 14 bases spanning the gap. This CDR3 is 14 amino acids long. The CDR3 loop is CASSVGGSYYEQYV. DNA of the CDR3: TGTGCCAGCAGTGTAGGGGGAAGTTACTACGAGCAGTACGTC.

On this clonotype itself: One junction end does not reproduce the germline sequence, and a read error may be involved. The chain uses TRBV11-2 and TRBJ2-5, with D perhaps TRBD1 (6 bases). CDR3 size: 19 residues. Germline V gene sequence: CDR1 SGHAT, CDR2 FQNNGV. CDR3 sequence: CAGSSNPVQGRSLAETQYF. In DNA, the CDR3 is TGTGCCGGCAGCTCGAACCCGGTACAGGGACGTAGTCTAGCAGAGACCCAGTACTTC.

Only a few counts were recorded for this clonotype. The rearrangement uses TRBV18 and TRBJ1-2, with 8 bases identical to TRBD1. Germline V CDR1 and CDR2: KGHSH, LQKENI. The CDR3 has 15 residues. V dropped 2 bases and J dropped 4; count of bases not matched to a gene: 6. CDR3 region: CASSPGTGKVYGYTF. In DNA, the CDR3 is TGTGCCAGCTCACCAGGGACAGGCAAAGTCTATGGCTACACCTTC.

This clonotype has just one count. J is TRBJ1-5 and V is TRBV9, with 7 bases fitting TRBD1. V was clipped by 0 bases and J by 6 bases; unmatched bases: 6. The CDR3 is 15 amino acids. Germline V CDR1 and CDR2: SGDLS, YYNGEE. CDR3 coding DNA: TGTGCCAGCAGCGTAGGAGGGGGCCTGGGTCAGCCCCAGCATTTT. Its translation is CASSVGGGLGQPQHF.

This clonotype was counted at least ten times. V is TRBV20-1 and J is TRBJ2-2; D perhaps matches TRBD1 (6 bases). Trimming pared 1 base from V and 4 bases from J, leaving 10 bases between. The CDR3 loop spans 14 amino acids. Germline V lookup: CDR1 DFQATT, CDR2 SNEGSKA (reference sequence). CDR3 loop: CSARGGLTTGELFF. For the CDR3, the DNA is TGCAGTGCTAGAGGGGGGCTGACCACCGGGGAGCTGTTTTTT.

This clonotype was found many times. V gene TRBV6-1 combines with J gene TRBJ2-7; the match to TRBD2 covers 9 bases. Germline V gene sequence: CDR1 MNHNS, CDR2 SASEGT. J gave up 2 bases and V 5 bases, and 7 bases lay outside the gene matches. This CDR3 is built from 15 residues. This CDR3 reads CASSPRGGTAYEQYF. As DNA, the CDR3 is TGTGCCAGCAGTCCGCGGGGGGGCACCGCCTACGAGCAGTACTTC.